This TCR beta chain is drawn from a study of T-cell reconstitution after alpha-beta-depleted transplantation in children. Study-level results: The main origin of T-cell counts and diversity one year after transplant was newly produced T cells. Surviving recipient T cells and intrathymic progenitors accounted for some patients' high TCRbeta diversity at day 60. It was reported that alpha-beta T cells came from several hundred expanded graft clones (about two months after transplant).

Preparing the TCRbeta library involved the use of unique molecular identifiers. TCRdb processed the PCR reads anew with MiXCR; each CDR3 protein has one entry. The sample carries fewer than 350,000 distinct CDR3 sequences, over 7.5% recorded once. As concerns this clonotype: Its matching antigen is unknown.

Here the sequenced sample was peripheral blood, taken 360 days after TCRalphabeta/CD19-depleted stem cell transplant. The clonotype comes from a female patient aged 2-15 years who had a stem cell transplant for Fanconi anemia, so the T cells may come from the graft donor.

Written as DNA, the CDR3 is TGTGCCAGCAGTCGCCAGGGGGGGAACCCTTACGAGCAGTACTTC. Translation gives CASSRQGGNPYEQYF. The chain uses TRBV6-2 or TRBV6-3 and TRBJ2-7; D is tentatively TRBD1 or TRBD2 (7 bases each). V was trimmed by 5 bases and J by 4 bases, leaving 18 bases between them. The CDR3 sequence is 15 residues long. Germline assignment: CDR1 MNHEY and CDR2 SVGEGT.